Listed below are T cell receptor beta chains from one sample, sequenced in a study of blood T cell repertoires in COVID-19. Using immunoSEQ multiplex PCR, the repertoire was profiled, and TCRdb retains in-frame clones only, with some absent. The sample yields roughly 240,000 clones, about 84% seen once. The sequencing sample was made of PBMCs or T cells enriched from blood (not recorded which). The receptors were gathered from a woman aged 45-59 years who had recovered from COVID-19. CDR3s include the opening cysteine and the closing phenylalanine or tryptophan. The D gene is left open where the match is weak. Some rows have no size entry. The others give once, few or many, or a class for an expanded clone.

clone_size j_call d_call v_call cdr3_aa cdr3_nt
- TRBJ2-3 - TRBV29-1 CSVEGVSGTHFFSPDTQYF TGCAGCGTTGAAGGTGTCAGCGGCACCCATTTCTTCTCTCCAGATACGCAGTATTTT
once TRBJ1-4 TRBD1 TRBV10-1 CASSENRGQNEKLFF TGCGCCAGCAGTGAGAACAGGGGACAAAATGAAAAACTGTTTTTT
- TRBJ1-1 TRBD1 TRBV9 CASSGGQGVTEAFF TGTGCCAGCAGCGGGGGACAGGGTGTAACTGAAGCTTTCTTT
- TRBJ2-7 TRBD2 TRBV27 CASKPSGRPNGEQYF TGTGCCAGCAAGCCTAGCGGGAGGCCCAATGGAGAGCAGTACTTC
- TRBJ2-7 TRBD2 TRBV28 CASSSTSGRSREQYF TGTGCCAGCAGTTCCACTAGCGGGAGGTCGAGGGAGCAGTACTTC
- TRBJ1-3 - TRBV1 CTSSGQDSGNTIYF TGCACCAGCAGTGGACAGGACTCTGGAAACACCATATATTTT
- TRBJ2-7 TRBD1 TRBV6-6 CASSSPTGTGGPKTIQGLSYEQYF TGTGCCAGCAGCTCACCGACCGGGACAGGGGGTCCGAAAACTATTCAGGGCCTCTCCTACGAGCAGTACTTC
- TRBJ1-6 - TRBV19 CASMIGAGRQPYNSPLHF TGTGCCAGTATGATAGGGGCTGGTCGCCAGCCCTATAATTCACCCCTCCACTTT
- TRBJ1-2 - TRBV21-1 CASSKVGAGGYTF TGTGCCAGCAGCAAAGTCGGCGCAGGCGGCTACACCTTC
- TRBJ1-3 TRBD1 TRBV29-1 CSARGQGENTIYF TGCAGCGCTCGGGGACAGGGAGAAAACACCATATATTTT
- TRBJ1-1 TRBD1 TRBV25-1 CASNPETGGRTEAFF TGTGCCAGCAACCCGGAGACAGGGGGCAGGACTGAAGCTTTCTTT
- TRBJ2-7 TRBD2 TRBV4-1 CASSQREGPYEQYF TGCGCCAGCAGCCAAAGGGAGGGTCCCTACGAGCAGTACTTC
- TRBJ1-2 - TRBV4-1 CASSHPQRGYRGYGYTF TGCGCCAGCAGCCACCCCCAGAGAGGCTACCGAGGCTATGGCTACACCTTC
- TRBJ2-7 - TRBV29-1 CSVESGRRGLNGYEQYF TGCAGCGTTGAAAGTGGGCGCAGGGGTTTAAACGGCTACGAGCAGTACTTC
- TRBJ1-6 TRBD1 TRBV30 CAWTGTGGSNSPLHF TGTGCCTGGACCGGAACAGGGGGAAGCAATTCACCCCTCCACTTT
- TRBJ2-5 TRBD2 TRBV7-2 CASSLGGGLETQYF TGTGCCAGCAGCTTAGGGGGGGGGTTGGAGACCCAGTACTTC
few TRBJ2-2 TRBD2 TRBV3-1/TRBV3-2 CASSLRDYSNTGELFF TGTGCCAGCAGCCTCCGGGACTACTCGAACACCGGGGAGCTGTTTTTT
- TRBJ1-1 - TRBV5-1 CASSLMTGVLSTEAFF TGCGCCAGCAGCTTGATGACAGGAGTCCTGAGCACTGAAGCTTTCTTT
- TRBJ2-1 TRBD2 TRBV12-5 CASGPRASGGENEQFF TGTGCTAGTGGCCCTCGGGCCAGCGGGGGGGAGAATGAGCAGTTCTTC
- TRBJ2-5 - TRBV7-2 CASSLGIEGWETQYF TGTGCCAGCAGCTTAGGCATCGAGGGATGGGAGACCCAGTACTTC
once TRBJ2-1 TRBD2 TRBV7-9 CASSLELAGVDEQFF TGTGCCAGCAGCTTAGAGTTAGCGGGAGTTGATGAGCAGTTCTTC
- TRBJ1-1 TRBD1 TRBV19 CASSIPLRTGNTEAFF TGTGCCAGTAGTATCCCCTTGAGGACAGGGAACACTGAAGCTTTCTTT
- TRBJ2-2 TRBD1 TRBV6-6 CASSHDRGLTTGYGELFF TGTGCCAGCAGTCATGACAGGGGGCTTACCACGGGGTACGGGGAGCTGTTTTTT
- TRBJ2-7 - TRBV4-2 CASGETVNYEQYF TGTGCCAGCGGCGAGACAGTGAACTACGAGCAGTACTTC
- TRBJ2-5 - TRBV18 CASSPPSQKETQYF TGTGCCAGCTCACCACCGTCGCAGAAAGAGACCCAGTACTTC
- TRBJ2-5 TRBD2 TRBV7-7 CASSPGTSGGEETQYF TGTGCTAGCAGCCCAGGGACTAGCGGGGGGGAAGAGACCCAGTACTTC